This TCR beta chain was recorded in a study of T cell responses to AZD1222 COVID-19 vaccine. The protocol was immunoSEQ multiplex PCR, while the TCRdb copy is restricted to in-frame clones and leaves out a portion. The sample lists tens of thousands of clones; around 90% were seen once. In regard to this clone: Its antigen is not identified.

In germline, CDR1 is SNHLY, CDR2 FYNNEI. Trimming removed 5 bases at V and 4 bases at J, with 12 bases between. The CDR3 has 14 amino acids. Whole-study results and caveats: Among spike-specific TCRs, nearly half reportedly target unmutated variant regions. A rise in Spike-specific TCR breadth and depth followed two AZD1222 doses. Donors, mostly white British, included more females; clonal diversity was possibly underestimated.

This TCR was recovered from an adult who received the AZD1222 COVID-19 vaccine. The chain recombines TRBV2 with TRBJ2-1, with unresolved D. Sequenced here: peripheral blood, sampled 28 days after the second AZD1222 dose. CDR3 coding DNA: TGTGCCAGCAGTCGGTATAAGACTTACAATGAGCAGTTCTTC. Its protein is CASSRYKTYNEQFF.